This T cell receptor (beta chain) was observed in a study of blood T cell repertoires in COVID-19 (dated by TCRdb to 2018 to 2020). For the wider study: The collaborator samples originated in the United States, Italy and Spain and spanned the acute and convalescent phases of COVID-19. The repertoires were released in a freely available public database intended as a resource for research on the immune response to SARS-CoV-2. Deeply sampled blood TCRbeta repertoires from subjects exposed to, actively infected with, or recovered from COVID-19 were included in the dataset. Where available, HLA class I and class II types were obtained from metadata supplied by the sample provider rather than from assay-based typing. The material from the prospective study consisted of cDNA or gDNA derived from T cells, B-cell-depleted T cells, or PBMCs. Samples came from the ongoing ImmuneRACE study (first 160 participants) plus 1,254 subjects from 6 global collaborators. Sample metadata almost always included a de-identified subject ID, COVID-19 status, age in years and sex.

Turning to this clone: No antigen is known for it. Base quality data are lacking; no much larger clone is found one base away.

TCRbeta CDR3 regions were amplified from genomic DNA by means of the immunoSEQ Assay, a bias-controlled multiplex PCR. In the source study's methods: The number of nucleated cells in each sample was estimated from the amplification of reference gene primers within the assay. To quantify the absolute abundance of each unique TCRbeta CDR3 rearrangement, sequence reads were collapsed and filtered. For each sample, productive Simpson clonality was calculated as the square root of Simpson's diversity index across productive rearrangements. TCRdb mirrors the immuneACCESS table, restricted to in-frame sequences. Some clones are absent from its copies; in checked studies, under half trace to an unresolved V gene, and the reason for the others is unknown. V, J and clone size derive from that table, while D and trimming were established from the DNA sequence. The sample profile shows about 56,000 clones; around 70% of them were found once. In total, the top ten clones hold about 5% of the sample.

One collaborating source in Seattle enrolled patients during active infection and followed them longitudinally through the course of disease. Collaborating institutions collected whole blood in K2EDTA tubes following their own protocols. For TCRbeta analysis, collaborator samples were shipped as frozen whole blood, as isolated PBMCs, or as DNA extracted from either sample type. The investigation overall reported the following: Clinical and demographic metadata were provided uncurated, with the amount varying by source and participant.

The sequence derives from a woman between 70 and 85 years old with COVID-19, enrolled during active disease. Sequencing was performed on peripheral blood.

The nucleotides are TGTGCCATCACCCCGTTGGCGAGGGTAGACAATGAGCAGTTCTTC. It is translated as CAITPLARVDNEQFF. The sequence is built from TRBV10-3 and TRBJ2-1; possibly the D gene is TRBD2, per 5 matching bases. Its CDR3 holds 15 amino acids, cysteine through phenylalanine. Only the CDR3 region is kept as DNA, spanning 45 bases read in frame from base 1. Trimming removed 7 bases from V and 5 bases from J, leaving 18 bases between the germline ends. CDR1 and CDR2 are drawn from the germline V gene: ENHRY, SYGVKD.